The clone carrying this T cell receptor (beta chain) was counted at least ten times. The antigen remains undetermined. The sample originates from a study of immune heterogeneity within non-small cell lung tumors. Bulk tumor genomic DNA constituted the template, at around 600 ng per sample. Several biopsies were collected from each primary tumor during surgery. They were spaced as far apart as possible within the tumor mass. Curative surgery was performed on patients who had untreated, newly diagnosed non-small cell lung cancer. Donation came from patients with newly diagnosed non-small cell lung cancer who were having surgery with curative intent. Overall study results and limits: For the most part, the T-cell receptor beta clonotypes present at high frequency were distinct from one individual patient to the next. With local tumor mutational burden, local T-cell clonality showed a moderate but significant correlation (R about 0.35). Each patient's tumor sites shared recurring identical dominant CDR3 beta clonotypes, and individual sites also carried their own high-frequency clones.

Trimming shortened V by 10 bases and J by 0 bases, and 16 bases separated the two germline ends. Germline loops: CDR1 SGDLS, CDR2 YYNGEE. The CDR3 contains 14 residues. The TCR beta CDR3 region was amplified by multiplex PCR employing 32 V and 13 J primers. TCRdb used MiXCR to reprocess the multiplex PCR reads, holding one entry per CDR3 protein. Altogether 30,000 to 40,000 distinct CDR3 sequences are present, more than 25% being singletons, with the ten largest covering almost 4%. This clonotype originated in a man between 35 and 55 years old with non-small cell lung cancer. The source material was lung tumor tissue. The rearrangement joins TRBV9 to TRBJ1-2; tentative D call: TRBD1 (5 bases). The CDR3 region is CASGGSRANYGYTF. As DNA, the CDR3 is TGTGCCTCTGGGGGGAGTCGAGCTAACTATGGCTACACCTTC.